Reported below is one T cell receptor (beta chain). Its antigen remains unidentified. CDR3 length: 12 residues. Germline V lookup: CDR1 MDHEN, CDR2 SYDVKM. Trimming stripped 3 bases from V and 3 bases from J, with 6 bases between. The assay was immunoSEQ multiplex PCR, and TCRdb's table has in-frame clones only and misses some. Among about 210,000 clones listed, roughly 94% were seen once. This sample stems from a study of T cell responses to AZD1222 COVID-19 vaccine. General observations from the study: Only six individuals given AZD1222 were seropositive at baseline. There were mostly white British donors and more females than males, and clonal diversity was possibly underestimated. Repertoires were sampled only after the peak T cell response.

The V call is TRBV28, the J call TRBJ2-7; D not certain. This specimen consisted of peripheral blood, obtained 28 days after the second dose of the MenACWY control vaccine. This TCR came from an adult who received the MenACWY meningococcal vaccine as a control. The CDR3 DNA reads as TGTGCCAGCAGTTTCCCCAACTACGAGCAGTACTTC. Its translation: CASSFPNYEQYF. The variable domain in full, with the rest retrieved from reference TRBV28 and TRBJ2-7, is DVKVTQSSRYLVKRTGEKVFLECVQDMDHENMFWYRQDPGLGLRLIYFSYDVKMKEKGDIPEGYSVSREKKERFSLILESASTNQTSMYLCASSFPNYEQYFGPGTRLTVT.